This is a list of T cell receptor beta chains from one sample in a study of T cell repertoires in cytomegalovirus infection. For these TCRs, the target antigens are not known. TCRdb re-derived calls from the reads in MiXCR, one entry per CDR3 protein. The sample has about 740,000 distinct CDR3 sequences; about 33% are singletons. The starting material was cultured PBMCs, obtained from culture after CMV antigen stimulation. All receptors derive from a human donor in good health (CMV status not recorded). Some clones in this sample may be carry-over from other donors' samples. CDR3s include the opening cysteine and the closing phenylalanine or tryptophan. A D gene is named only where the DNA matches it firmly. Part of the rows lack a size; the others show once, few, many or a class for expanded clones.

CDR3 length,D gene,V gene,clone size,J gene,CDR3 DNA,CDR3 protein
15,-,TRBV15,-,TRBJ2-1,TGTGCCACCAGCAGAACCCTTCTAGGGCGGGGTGAGCAGTTCTTC,CATSRTLLGRGEQFF
17,-,TRBV15,few,TRBJ2-2,TGTGCCACCAGCACCGACAGCGAGGGGTTTAACACCGGGGAGCTGTTTTTT,CATSTDSEGFNTGELFF
13,TRBD2,TRBV4-3,-,TRBJ2-1,TGCGCCAGCAGCCAAGATGCGGGAGGAGACCAGTTCTTC,CASSQDAGGDQFF
14,TRBD2,TRBV6-1,-,TRBJ2-7,TGTGCCAGCAGTGGAGAACTAGCGGGGGGTCCTCGGTACTTC,CASSGELAGGPRYF
13,-,TRBV7-8,few,TRBJ2-1,TGTGCCAGCAGCCCTGGATCCTCCGGGGAGCAGTTCTTC,CASSPGSSGEQFF
13,-,TRBV20-1,-,TRBJ1-5,TGCAGTGCTAGCAGGCAGGCGAGAGAGCCCCAGCATTTT,CSASRQAREPQHF
15,-,TRBV12-3/TRBV12-4,-,TRBJ1-6,TGTGCCAGCAGTTTAGGACGGACTCGGAATTCACCCCTCCACTTT,CASSLGRTRNSPLHF
16,-,TRBV7-4,few,TRBJ1-6,TGTGCCAGCAGCCGCCGAGGTAGCTCCTATAATTCACCCCTCCACTTT,CASSRRGSSYNSPLHF
13,-,TRBV20-1,-,TRBJ2-7,TGCAGTGCCGAGTCCCCCAGTTCCTACGAGCAGTACTTC,CSAESPSSYEQYF
15,TRBD2,TRBV20-1,-,TRBJ2-1,TGCAGTGCTAGGTCTGCGGGAGTTTTTAACAATGAGCAGTTCTTC,CSARSAGVFNNEQFF
16,TRBD1,TRBV19,-,TRBJ1-2,TGTGCCAGTGGCCCGACAGGGGGCTATGGGAACTATGGCTACACCTTC,CASGPTGGYGNYGYTF